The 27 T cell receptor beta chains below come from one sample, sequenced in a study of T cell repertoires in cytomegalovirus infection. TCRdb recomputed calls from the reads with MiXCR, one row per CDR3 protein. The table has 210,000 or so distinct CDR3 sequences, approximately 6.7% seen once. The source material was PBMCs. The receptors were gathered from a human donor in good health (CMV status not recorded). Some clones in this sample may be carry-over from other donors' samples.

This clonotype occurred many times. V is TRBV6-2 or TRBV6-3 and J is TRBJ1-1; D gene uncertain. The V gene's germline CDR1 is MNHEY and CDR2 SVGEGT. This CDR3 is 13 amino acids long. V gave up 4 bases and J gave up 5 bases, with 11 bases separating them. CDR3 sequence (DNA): TGTGCCAGCAGTTTAGTAAGCGCAACTGAAGCTTTCTTT. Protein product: CASSLVSATEAFF.

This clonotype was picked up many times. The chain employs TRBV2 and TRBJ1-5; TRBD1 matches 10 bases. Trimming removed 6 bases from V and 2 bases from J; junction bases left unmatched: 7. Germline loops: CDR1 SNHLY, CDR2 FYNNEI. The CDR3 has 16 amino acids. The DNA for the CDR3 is TGTGCCAGCAGGGAATCCGGGACAGGGGGCAATCAGCCCCAGCATTTT. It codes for CASRESGTGGNQPQHF.

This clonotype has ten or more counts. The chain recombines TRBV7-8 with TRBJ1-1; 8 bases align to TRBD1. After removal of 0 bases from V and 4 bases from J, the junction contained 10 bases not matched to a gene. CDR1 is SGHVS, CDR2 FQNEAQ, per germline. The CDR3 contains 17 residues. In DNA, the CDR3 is TGTGCCAGCAGCTTAGCACGACAGGGGAGGGTGGGCACTGAAGCTTTCTTT. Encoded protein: CASSLARQGRVGTEAFF.

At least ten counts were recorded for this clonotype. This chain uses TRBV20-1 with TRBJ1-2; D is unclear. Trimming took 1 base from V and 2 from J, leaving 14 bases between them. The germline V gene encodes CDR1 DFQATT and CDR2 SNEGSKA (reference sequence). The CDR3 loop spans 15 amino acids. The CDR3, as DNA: TGCAGTGCTAGAGGCGCGGGTCTTGAAAACTATGGCTACACCTTC. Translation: CSARGAGLENYGYTF.

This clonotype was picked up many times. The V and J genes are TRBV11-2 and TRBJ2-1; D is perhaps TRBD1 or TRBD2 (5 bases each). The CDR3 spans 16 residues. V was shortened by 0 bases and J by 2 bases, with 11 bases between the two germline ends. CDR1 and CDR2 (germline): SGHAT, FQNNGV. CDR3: CASSLDRGRTYNEQFF. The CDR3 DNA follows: TGTGCCAGCAGCTTAGACCGGGGACGGACCTACAATGAGCAGTTCTTC.

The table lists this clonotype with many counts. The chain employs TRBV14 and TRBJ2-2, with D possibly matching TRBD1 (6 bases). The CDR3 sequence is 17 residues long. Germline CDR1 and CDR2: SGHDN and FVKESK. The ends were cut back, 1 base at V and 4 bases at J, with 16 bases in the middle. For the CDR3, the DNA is TGTGCCAGCAGCCAAGCTACCGGACAGACTCTCACCGGGGAGCTGTTTTTT. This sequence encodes CASSQATGQTLTGELFF. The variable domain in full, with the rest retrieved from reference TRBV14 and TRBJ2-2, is EAGVTQFPSHSVIEKGQTVTLRCDPISGHDNLYWYRRVMGKEIKFLLHFVKESKQDESGMPNNRFLAERTGGTYSTLKVQPAELEDSGVYFCASSQATGQTLTGELFFGEGSRLTVL.

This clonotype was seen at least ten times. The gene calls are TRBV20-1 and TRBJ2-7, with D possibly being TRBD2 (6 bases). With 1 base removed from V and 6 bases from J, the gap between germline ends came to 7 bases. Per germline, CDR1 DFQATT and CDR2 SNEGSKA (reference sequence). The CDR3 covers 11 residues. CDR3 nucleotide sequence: TGCAGTGCTAGAGGGAGGGGCGAGCAGTACTTC. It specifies CSARGRGEQYF.

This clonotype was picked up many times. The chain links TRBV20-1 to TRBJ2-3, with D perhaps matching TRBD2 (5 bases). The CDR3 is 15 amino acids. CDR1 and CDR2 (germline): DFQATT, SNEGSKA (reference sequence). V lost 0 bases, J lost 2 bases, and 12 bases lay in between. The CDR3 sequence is CSARDPDSFTDTQYF. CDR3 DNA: TGCAGTGCTAGAGATCCGGACTCCTTCACAGATACGCAGTATTTT.

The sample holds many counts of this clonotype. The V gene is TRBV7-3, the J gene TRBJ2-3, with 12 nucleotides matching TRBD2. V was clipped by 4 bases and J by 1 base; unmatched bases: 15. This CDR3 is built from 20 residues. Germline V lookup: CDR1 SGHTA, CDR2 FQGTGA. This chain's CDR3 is CASSSRGGGLAGIRTDTQYF. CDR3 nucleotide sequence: TGTGCCAGCAGCTCCCGCGGGGGAGGACTAGCGGGAATTCGCACAGATACGCAGTATTTT. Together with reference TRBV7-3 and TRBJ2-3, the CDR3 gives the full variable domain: GAGVSQTPSNKVTEKGKYVELRCDPISGHTALYWYRQSLGQGPEFLIYFQGTGAADDSGLPNDRFFAVRPEGSVSTLKIQRTERGDSAVYLCASSSRGGGLAGIRTDTQYFGPGTRLTVL.

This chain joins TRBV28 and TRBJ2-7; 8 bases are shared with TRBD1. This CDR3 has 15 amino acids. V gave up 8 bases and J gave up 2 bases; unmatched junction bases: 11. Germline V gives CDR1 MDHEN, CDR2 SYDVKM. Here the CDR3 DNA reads TGTGCCAGCTCAGGACAGGGCATGGGTACCTACGAGCAGTACTTC. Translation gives CASSGQGMGTYEQYF. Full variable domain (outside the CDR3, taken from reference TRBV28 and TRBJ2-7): DVKVTQSSRYLVKRTGEKVFLECVQDMDHENMFWYRQDPGLGLRLIYFSYDVKMKEKGDIPEGYSVSREKKERFSLILESASTNQTSMYLCASSGQGMGTYEQYFGPGTRLTVT.

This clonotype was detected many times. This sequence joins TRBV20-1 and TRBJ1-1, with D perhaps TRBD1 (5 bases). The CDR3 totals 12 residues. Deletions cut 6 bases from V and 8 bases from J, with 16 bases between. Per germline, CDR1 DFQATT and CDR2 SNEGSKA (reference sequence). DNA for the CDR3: TGCAGTGCCGGGACGCGGAGAGAAGAAGCTTTCTTT. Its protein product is CSAGTRREEAFF.

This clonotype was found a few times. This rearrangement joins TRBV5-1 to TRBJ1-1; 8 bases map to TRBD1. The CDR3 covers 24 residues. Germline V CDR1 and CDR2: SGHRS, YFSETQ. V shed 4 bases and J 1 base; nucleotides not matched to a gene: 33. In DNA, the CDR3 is TGCGCCAGCAGCCCCCAGGGCGACAGGGGACGGAAGAAGTGGGGCAGAGACAAGAACACTGAAGCTTTCTTT. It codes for CASSPQGDRGRKKWGRDKNTEAFF.

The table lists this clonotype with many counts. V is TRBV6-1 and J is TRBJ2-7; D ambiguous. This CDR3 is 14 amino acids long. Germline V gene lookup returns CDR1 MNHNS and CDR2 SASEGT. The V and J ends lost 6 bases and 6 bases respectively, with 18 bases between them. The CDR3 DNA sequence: TGTGCCAGCAGGCCCCCAGGCATAGATCCCGAGCAGTACTTC. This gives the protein CASRPPGIDPEQYF.

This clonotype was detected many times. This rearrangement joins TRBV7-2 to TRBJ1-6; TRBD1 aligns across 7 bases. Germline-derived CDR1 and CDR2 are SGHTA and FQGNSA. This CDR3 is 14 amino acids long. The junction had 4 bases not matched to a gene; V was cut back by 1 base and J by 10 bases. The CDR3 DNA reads TGTGCCAGCAGCTTAGGGTCAGGGGGGTCACCCCTCCACTTT. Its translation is CASSLGSGGSPLHF.

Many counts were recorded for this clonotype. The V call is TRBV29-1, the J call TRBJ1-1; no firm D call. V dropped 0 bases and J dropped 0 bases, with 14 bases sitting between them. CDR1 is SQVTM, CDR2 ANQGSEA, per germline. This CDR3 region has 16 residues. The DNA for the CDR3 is TGCAGCGTTGAAGAATTGGGAGGCCCAATGAACACTGAAGCTTTCTTT. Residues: CSVEELGGPMNTEAFF.

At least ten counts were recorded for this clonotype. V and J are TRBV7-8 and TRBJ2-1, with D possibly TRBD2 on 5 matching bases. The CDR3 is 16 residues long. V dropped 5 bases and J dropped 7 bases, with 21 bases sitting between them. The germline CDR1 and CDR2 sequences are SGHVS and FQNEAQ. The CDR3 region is CASSPPRSSGNNEQFF. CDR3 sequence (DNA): TGTGCCAGCAGCCCCCCCAGGAGCTCGGGGAATAATGAGCAGTTCTTC.

In DNA form, the CDR3 reads TGTGCCAGCAGCGGTGGGGCGAGGGGCGCGGACTCTGCGAGTGAGCAGTTCTTC. Translated, it gives CASSGGARGADSASEQFF. The J gene is TRBJ2-1, the V gene TRBV5-4; D possibly matches TRBD1 or TRBD2 (5 bases each). This CDR3 has 18 residues. Trimming stripped 4 bases from V and 9 bases from J, with 29 bases between. Germline V gives CDR1 SGHNT, CDR2 YYREEE (reference sequence). The variable domain in full, with the rest retrieved from reference TRBV5-4 and TRBJ2-1, is ETGVTQSPTHLIKTRGQQVTLRCSSQSGHNTVSWYQQALGQGPQFIFQYYREEENGRGNFPPRFSGLQFPNYSSELNVNALELDDSALYLCASSGGARGADSASEQFFGPGTRLTVL.

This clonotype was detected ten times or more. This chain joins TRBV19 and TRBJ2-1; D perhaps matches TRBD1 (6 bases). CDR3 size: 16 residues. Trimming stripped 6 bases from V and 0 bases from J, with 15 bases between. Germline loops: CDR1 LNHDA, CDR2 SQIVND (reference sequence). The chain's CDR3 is CASRLGHLSSYNEQFF. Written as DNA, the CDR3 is TGTGCCAGTAGACTGGGACACCTATCCTCCTACAATGAGCAGTTCTTC.

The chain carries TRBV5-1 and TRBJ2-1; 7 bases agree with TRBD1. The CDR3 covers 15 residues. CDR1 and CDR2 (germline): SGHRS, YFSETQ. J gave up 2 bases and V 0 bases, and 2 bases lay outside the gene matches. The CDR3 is CASSLVRGPYNEQFF. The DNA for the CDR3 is TGCGCCAGCAGCTTGGTAAGGGGGCCCTACAATGAGCAGTTCTTC.

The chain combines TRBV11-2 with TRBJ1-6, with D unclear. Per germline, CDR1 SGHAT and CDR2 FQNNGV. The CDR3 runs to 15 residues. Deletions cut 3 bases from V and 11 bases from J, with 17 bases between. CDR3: CASSLRHDARAPLHF. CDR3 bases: TGTGCCAGCAGCTTGAGGCACGATGCACGCGCACCCCTCCACTTT.

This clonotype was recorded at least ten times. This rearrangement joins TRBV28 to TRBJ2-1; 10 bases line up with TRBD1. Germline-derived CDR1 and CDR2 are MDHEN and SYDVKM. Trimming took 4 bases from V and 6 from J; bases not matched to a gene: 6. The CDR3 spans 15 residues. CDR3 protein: CASSSPGQGTNEQFF. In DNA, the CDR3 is TGTGCCAGCAGTTCACCGGGACAGGGGACCAATGAGCAGTTCTTC.

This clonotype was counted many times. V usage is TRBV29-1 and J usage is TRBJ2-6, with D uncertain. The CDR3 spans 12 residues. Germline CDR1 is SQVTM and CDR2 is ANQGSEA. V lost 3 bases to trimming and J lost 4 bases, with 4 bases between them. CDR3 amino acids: CSVEAGANVLTF. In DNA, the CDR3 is TGCAGCGTTGAGGCCGGGGCCAACGTCCTGACTTTC. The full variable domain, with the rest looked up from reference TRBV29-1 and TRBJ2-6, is SAVISQKPSRDICQRGTSLTIQCQVDSQVTMMFWYRQQPGQSLTLIATANQGSEATYESGFVIDKFPISRPNLTFSTLTVSNMSPEDSSIYLCSVEAGANVLTFGAGSRLTVL.

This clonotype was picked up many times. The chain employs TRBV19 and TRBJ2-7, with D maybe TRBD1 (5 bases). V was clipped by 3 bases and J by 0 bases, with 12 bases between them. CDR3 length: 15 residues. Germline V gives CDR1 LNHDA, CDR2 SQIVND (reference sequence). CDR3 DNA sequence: TGTGCCAGTAGTATGGCAGGGATAACCTCCTACGAGCAGTACTTC. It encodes CASSMAGITSYEQYF.

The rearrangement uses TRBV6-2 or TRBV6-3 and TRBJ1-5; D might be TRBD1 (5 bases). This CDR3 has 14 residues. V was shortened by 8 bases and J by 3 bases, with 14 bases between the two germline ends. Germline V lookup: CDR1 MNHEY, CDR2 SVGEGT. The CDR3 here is CASVSGGFNQPQHF. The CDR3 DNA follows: TGTGCCAGCGTTTCCGGGGGGTTCAATCAGCCCCAGCATTTT.

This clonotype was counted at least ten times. The CDR3 spells CASSLGETGLSPLHF. The CDR3 DNA follows: TGTGCCAGCAGCTTAGGAGAGACAGGGCTTTCACCCCTCCACTTT. The rearrangement links TRBV7-8 to TRBJ1-6; 7 bases match TRBD1. The CDR3 spans 15 residues. The ends lost 1 base at V and 9 bases at J; junction bases unmatched: 6. Germline V gives CDR1 SGHVS, CDR2 FQNEAQ.

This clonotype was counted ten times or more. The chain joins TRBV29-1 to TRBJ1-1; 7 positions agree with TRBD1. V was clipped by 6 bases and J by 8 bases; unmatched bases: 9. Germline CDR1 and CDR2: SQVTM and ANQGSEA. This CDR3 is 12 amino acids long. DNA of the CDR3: TGCAGCGTGATACCGGGACAGCGAGAAGCTTTCTTT. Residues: CSVIPGQREAFF.

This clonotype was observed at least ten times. CDR3 protein: CASSLMGQTQMWEQFF. The CDR3 nucleotides are TGTGCCAGCAGCTTAATGGGACAGACGCAAATGTGGGAGCAGTTCTTC. The rearrangement uses TRBV7-8 and TRBJ2-1; 7 nucleotides agree with TRBD1. With V trimmed by 2 bases and J by 10 bases, 14 bases remained unmatched. There are 16 residues in the CDR3. Germline V CDR1 and CDR2: SGHVS, FQNEAQ.